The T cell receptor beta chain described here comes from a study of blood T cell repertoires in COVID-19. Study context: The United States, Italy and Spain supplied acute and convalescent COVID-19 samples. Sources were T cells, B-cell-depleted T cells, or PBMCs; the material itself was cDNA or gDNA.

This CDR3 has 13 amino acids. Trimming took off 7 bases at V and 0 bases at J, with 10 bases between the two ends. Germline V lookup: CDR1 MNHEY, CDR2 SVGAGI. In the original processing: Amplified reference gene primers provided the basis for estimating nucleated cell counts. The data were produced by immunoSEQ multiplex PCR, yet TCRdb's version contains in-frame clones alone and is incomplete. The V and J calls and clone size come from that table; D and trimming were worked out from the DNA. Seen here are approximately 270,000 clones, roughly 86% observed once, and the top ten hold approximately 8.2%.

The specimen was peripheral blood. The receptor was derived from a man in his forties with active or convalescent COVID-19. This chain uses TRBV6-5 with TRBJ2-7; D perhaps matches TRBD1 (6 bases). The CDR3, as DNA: TGTGCCAGCATGAGACAGGCCTCCTACGAGCAGTACTTC. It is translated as CASMRQASYEQYF.